This TCR beta chain appears in the sequencing data of a study of cytomegalovirus exposure and HLA in healthy donors. Overall study context: Early release data held 85 million or so unique TCRs from HLA-typed donors.

Researchers ran the PCR with 60 Vbeta and 13 Jbeta primers. Clones were sequenced by immunoSEQ multiplex PCR, and TCRdb holds only the in-frame ones, with some missing. This sample has about 200,000 clones, with roughly three quarters found just once. Notes on the study in general: In a later analysis, productive TCRs from donors in an Asian-associated ancestry cluster reportedly carried fewer N-insertions than the cohort mean. A link between a missense DCLRE1C variant and TCR beta V- and J-gene trimming emerged from a later analysis.

Turning to this clone: What it binds is unknown.

CDR3 size: 13 residues. Trimming pared 7 bases from V and 6 bases from J, leaving 19 bases between. Germline V gene sequence: CDR1 SQVTM, CDR2 ANQGSEA. The J gene is TRBJ2-7, the V gene TRBV29-1; weak D call: TRBD2 (6 bases). Material for sequencing was PBMCs. The receptor's source is a male donor in good health and CMV-seropositive. The CDR3 sequence: CSAGTAIPGEQYF. CDR3 coding DNA: TGCAGCGCGGGGACTGCAATCCCGGGCGAGCAGTACTTC.